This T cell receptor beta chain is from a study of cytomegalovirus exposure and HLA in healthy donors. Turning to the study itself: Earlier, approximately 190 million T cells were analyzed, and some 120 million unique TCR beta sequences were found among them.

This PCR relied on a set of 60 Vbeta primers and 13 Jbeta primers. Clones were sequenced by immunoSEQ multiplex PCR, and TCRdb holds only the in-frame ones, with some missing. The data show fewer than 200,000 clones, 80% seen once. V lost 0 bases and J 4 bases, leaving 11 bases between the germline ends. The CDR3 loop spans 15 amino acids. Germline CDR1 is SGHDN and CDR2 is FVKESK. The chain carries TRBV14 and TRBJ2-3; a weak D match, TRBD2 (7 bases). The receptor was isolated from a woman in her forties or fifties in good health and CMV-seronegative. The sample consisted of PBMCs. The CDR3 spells CASSQDGGLSDTQYF. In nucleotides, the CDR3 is TGTGCCAGCAGCCAAGACGGGGGGCTCTCAGATACGCAGTATTTT.